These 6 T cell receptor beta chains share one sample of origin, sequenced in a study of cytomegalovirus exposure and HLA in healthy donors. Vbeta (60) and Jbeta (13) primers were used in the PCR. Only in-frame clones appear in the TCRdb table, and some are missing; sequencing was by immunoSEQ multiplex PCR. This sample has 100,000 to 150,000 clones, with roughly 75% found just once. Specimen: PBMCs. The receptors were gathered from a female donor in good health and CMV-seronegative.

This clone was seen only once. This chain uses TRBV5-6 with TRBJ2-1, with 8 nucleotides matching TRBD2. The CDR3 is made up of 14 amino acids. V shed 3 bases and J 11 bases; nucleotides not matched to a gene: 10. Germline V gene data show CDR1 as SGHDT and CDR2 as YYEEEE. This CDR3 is CASSYVGTSGKQFF. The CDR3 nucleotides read TGTGCCAGCAGCTATGTCGGGACTAGTGGCAAGCAGTTCTTC.

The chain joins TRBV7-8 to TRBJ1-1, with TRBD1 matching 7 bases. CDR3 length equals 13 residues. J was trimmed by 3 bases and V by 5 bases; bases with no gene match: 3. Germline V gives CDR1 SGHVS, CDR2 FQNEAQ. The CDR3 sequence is CASSADRDTEAFF. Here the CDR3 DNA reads TGTGCCAGCAGCGCCGACAGGGACACTGAAGCTTTCTTT.

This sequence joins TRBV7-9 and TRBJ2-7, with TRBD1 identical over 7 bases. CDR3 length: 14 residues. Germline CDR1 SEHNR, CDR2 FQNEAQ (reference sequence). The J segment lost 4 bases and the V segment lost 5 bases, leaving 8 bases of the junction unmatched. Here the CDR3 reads CASSPGDRAYEQYF. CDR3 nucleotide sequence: TGTGCCAGCAGCCCCGGGGACAGAGCTTACGAGCAGTACTTC. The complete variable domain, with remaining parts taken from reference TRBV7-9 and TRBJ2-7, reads DTGVSQNPRHKITKRGQNVTFRCDPISEHNRLYWYRQTLGQGPEFLTYFQNEAQLEKSRLLSDRFSAERPKGSFSTLEIQRTEQGDSAMYLCASSPGDRAYEQYFGPGTRLTVT.

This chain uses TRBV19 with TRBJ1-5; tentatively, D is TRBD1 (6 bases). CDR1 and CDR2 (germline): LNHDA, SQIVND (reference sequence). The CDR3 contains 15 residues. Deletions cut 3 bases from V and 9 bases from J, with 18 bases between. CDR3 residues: CASSISAQGGVPQHF. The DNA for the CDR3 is TGTGCCAGTAGTATTTCGGCACAGGGCGGCGTGCCCCAGCATTTT.

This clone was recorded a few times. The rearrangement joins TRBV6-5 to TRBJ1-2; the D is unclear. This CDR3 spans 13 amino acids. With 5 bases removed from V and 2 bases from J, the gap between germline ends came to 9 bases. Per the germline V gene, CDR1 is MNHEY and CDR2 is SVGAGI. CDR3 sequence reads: CASSRDGNYGYTF. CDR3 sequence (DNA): TGTGCCAGCAGTCGTGACGGGAACTATGGCTACACCTTC.

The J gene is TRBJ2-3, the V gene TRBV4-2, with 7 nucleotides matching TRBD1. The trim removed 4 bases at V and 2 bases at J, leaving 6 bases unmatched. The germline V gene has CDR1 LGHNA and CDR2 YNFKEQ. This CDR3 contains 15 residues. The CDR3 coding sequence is TGTGCCAGCAGCCCCCGGGACAGCCACACAGATACGCAGTATTTT. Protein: CASSPRDSHTDTQYF.